This T cell receptor (beta chain) derives from a study of shared clonotypes between healthy human individuals (dated by TCRdb to 2019 to 2021). Broadly, across the study: Three men and a couple of women, aged 18 to 49 years, made up the cohort. Per donor, three plates each were used for CD4 naive and CD4 memory, two for CD8 naive, and one for CD8 memory. Between about 0.8 and 9 billion PBMCs per donor were obtained by leukapheresis. To increase sequencing depth and limit assay-specific biases, different laboratories used diverse techniques to prepare libraries and sequence TCR repertoires. To estimate repertoire size and how much clonotypes are shared between individuals, the study performed deep sequencing of blood TCR repertoires from a handful of healthy adults.

Summary of the overall study and its limitations: Naive subsets generally had larger estimated clonotype richness than memory subsets. Sampling was restricted to blood, and TCR repertoires in tissues likely differ from the TCR repertoires found in blood. Compared with non-shared clonotypes, clonotypes shared by all four sorted-subset donors had higher generation probabilities. Incomplete sequencing was indicated by rarefaction of sorted-subset datasets, despite the large sequencing depth. The genetic and exposure-history diversity represented was limited by the small number of donors. About 5% of naive CD4, around 3.5% of naive CD8, 2.3% of memory CD4, and around 0.4% of memory CD8 clonotypes were shared across several donors. Pairwise subsampling led to the expectation that sequencing depth would affect the degree of clonotype sharing among donors.

Details on this clone: Its antigen is unknown. No base qualities exist here, and no much larger clone lies one base off it.

Using the deep immunoSEQ assay, multiplex PCR amplified TCR CDR3 regions from genomic DNA. For each cell subset, the extracted genomic DNA was distributed evenly across all wells of several immunoSEQ 96-well plates, and each plate served as one replicate. For sorted subsets, each replicate PCR was loaded with about 0.2 ug genomic DNA, equivalent to roughly 30,000 T cell genomes. Purified libraries were quantified with a Qubit 3.0 fluorometer, sized on a Bioanalyzer 2100, and re-quantified with the KAPA Library Quantification kit. Every immunoSEQ 96-well plate was sequenced on a separate single-read 150-cycle Illumina NextSeq 550 flow cell. For the original study's pipeline: Because the immunoSEQ output included only junctional sequences and no quality scores, the filtering could not be the same as the filtering used for full-length reads. Sequences were annotated with PyIR, a Python wrapper for IgBLAST v1.9, using IMGT germline references to assign V/J genes and CDR3. Reads with weak V/J assignments (E-value above 1e-6), missing CDR3, stop codons, out-of-frame junctions, or ambiguous translated residues were removed. V3J clonotypes were defined as sequences sharing the same inferred V gene, J gene, and CDR3 amino acid sequence. The percentage overlap between two repertoires was calculated by dividing the number of shared unique clonotypes by the size of the smaller repertoire. Repertoire richness was assessed with RTK rarefaction, the Chao1 estimator, and Recon v2.1 estimates of unobserved clonotypes. For all TCRbeta clonotypes obtained by the gDNA method from a few donors, generation probabilities were computed with OLGA. Held by TCRdb, this immuneACCESS table contains in-frame sequences only and omits some clones. Under half of the omission traces to an unresolved V gene where checked; the cause of the rest is unknown. V, J and clone size reflect that table, while D and trimming were determined from the DNA. The sample table contains 1,500,000 or so clones; only one count was recorded for roughly 96% of them. Over 1% of the sample rests with the top ten.

The donors were healthy, HIV-negative adults with no recently reported acute infections or vaccinations. Every donor was a Caucasian adult residing in Nashville, Tennessee, USA. CD4+ T cells were enriched through magnetic negative selection, after which naive cells were positively selected on CD45RA and the remaining negative fraction served as the memory subset. After blood collection by leukapheresis, PBMCs were isolated using Ficoll-Histopaque density gradient centrifugation and then cryopreserved in the vapor phase of liquid nitrogen. Analytical flow cytometry was used to check the purity and quantity of every magnetically sorted T cell population. Genomic DNA was isolated from every sorted fraction and measured by UV absorbance on a Nanodrop 2000c. This TCR was recovered from a man aged 30 to 39 in good health. Sequenced sample: naive CD4+ T cells sorted from blood. In light of the paper, this sample's cell subset or site label describes: CD45RA+ positively selected.

The DNA is as follows: TGTGCCAGCAGCCACGAATACCAAGAGACCCAGTACTTC. This sequence encodes CASSHEYQETQYF. The chain is encoded by TRBV11-1 joined to TRBJ2-5, with the D gene not confidently named. CDR1 and CDR2 are read off the germline V gene (reference sequence) as SGHAT and FQDESV. V lost 5 bases and J lost 0 bases; the stretch between them is 7 bases long. The CDR3 holds 13 amino acids from the cysteine to the phenylalanine. Solely the CDR3 DNA is kept, with 39 bases framed from the first base.